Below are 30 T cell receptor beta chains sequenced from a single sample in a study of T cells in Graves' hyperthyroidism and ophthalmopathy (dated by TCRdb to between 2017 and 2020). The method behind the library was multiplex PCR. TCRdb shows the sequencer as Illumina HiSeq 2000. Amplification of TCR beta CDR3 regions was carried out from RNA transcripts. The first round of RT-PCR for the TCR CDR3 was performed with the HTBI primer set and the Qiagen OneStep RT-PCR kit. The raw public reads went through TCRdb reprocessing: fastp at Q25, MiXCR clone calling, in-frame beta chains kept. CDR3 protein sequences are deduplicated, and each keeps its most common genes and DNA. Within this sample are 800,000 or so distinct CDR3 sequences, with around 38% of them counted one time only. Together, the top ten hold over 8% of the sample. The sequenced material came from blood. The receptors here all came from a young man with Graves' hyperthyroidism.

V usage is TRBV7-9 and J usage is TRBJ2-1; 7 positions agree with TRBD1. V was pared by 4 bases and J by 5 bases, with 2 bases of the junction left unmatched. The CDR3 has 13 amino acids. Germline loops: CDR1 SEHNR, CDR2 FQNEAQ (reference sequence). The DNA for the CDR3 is TGTGCCAGCAGCTCCACAGGGGACAATGAGCAGTTCTTC. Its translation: CASSSTGDNEQFF.

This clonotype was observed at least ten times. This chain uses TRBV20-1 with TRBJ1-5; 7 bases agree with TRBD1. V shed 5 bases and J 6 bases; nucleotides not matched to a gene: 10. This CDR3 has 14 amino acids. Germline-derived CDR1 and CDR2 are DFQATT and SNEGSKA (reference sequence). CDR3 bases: TGCAGTGCTCCCGACAGGGTCGGGTCTCAGCCCCAGCATTTT. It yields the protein CSAPDRVGSQPQHF.

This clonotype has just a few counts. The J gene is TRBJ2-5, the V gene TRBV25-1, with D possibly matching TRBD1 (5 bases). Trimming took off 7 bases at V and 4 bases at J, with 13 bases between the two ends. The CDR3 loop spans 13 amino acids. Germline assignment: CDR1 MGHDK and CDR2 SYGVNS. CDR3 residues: CASTEDNRETQYF. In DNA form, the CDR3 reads TGTGCCAGCACCGAGGACAACCGAGAGACCCAGTACTTC.

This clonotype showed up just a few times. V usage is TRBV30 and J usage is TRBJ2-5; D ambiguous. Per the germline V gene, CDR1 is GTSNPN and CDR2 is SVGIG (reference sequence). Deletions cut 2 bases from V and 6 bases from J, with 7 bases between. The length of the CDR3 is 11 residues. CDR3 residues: CAWSPAQTQYF. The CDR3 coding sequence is TGTGCCTGGAGTCCCGCCCAGACCCAGTACTTC.

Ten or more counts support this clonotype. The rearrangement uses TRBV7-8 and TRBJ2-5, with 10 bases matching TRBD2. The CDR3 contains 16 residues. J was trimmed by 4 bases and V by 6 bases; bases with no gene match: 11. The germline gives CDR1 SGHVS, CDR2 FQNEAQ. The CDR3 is CASRRLAGAWGETQYF. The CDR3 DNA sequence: TGTGCCAGCAGGCGGCTAGCGGGAGCCTGGGGAGAGACCCAGTACTTC.

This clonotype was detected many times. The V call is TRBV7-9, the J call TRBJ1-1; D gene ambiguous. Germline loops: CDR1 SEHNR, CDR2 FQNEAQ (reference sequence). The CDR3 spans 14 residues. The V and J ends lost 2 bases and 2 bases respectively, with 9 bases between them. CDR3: CASSLTYSNTEAFF. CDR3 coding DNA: TGTGCCAGCAGCTTAACGTACAGTAACACTGAAGCTTTCTTT.

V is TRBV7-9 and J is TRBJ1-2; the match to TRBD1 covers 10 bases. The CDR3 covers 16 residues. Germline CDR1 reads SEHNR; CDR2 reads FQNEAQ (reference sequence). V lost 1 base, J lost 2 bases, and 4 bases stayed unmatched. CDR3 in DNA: TGTGCCAGCAGCTTAGGACAGGGGGCGAAGAACTATGGCTACACCTTC. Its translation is CASSLGQGAKNYGYTF.

The CDR3 is CASSIGQAGANVLTF. DNA for the CDR3: TGTGCCAGTAGTATCGGACAGGCTGGGGCCAACGTCCTGACTTTC. This sequence joins TRBV19 and TRBJ2-6; 7 bases agree with TRBD1. CDR3 size: 15 residues. Germline CDR1 reads LNHDA; CDR2 reads SQIVND (reference sequence). The V segment lost 3 bases and the J segment 2 bases; nucleotides outside the gene matches: 1.

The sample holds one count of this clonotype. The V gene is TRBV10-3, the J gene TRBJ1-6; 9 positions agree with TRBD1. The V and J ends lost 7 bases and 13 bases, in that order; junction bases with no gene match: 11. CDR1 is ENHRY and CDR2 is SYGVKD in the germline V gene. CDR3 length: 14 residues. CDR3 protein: CAIIDRGGGSPLHF. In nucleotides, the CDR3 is TGTGCCATCATTGACAGGGGGGGAGGTAGTCCCCTCCACTTT.

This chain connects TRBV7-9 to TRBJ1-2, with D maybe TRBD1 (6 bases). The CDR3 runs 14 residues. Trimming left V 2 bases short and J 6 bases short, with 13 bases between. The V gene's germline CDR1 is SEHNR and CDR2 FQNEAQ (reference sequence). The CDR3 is CASSLFGGGHGYTF. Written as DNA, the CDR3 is TGTGCCAGCAGCTTATTCGGGGGCGGACATGGCTACACCTTC.

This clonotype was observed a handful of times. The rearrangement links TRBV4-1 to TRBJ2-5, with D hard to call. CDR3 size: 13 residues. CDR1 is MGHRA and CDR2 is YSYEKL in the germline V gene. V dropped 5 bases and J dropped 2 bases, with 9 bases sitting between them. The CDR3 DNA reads TGCGCCAGCAGCTCCCAGGTTCAAGAGACCCAGTACTTC. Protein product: CASSSQVQETQYF.

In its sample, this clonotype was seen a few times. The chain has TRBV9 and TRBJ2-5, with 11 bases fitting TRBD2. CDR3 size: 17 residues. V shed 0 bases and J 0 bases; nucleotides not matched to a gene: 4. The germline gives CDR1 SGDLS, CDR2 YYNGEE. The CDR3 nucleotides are TGTGCCAGCAGCGTAGGACTAGCGGGATCTTACCAAGAGACCCAGTACTTC. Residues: CASSVGLAGSYQETQYF.

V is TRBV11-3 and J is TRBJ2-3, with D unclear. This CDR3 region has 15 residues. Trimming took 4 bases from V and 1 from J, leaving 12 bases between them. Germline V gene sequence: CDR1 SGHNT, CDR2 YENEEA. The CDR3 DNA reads TGTGCCAGCAGCTCATTCAAGGACCGCACAGATACGCAGTATTTT. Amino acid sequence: CASSSFKDRTDTQYF. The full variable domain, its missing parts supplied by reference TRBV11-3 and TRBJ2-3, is EAGVVQSPRYKIIEKKQPVAFWCNPISGHNTLYWYLQNLGQGPELLIRYENEEAVDDSQLPKDRFSAERLKGVDSTLKIQPAELGDSAVYLCASSSFKDRTDTQYFGPGTRLTVL.

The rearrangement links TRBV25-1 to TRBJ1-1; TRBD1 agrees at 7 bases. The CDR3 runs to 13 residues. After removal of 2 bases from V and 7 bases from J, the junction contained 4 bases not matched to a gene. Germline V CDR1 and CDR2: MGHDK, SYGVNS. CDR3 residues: CASSEGTVFEAFF. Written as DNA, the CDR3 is TGTGCCAGCAGTGAAGGGACAGTCTTTGAAGCTTTCTTT.

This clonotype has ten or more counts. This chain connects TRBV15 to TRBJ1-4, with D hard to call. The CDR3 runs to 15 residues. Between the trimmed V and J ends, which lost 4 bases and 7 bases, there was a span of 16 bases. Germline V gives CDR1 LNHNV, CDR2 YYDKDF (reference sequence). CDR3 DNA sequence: TGTGCCACCAGCACCCGACGTTTGAGCTCTGAAAAACTGTTTTTT. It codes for CATSTRRLSSEKLFF.

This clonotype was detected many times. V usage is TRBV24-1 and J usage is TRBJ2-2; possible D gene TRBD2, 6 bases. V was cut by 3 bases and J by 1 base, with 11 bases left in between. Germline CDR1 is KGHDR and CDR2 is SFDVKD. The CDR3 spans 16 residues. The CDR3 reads CATSDRTSWNTGELFF. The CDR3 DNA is TGTGCCACCAGTGATCGTACTAGCTGGAACACCGGGGAGCTGTTTTTT.

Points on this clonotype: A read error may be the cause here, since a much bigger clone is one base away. The CDR3 DNA is TGTGCCAGCATCCAGGGAACCTACAAGCAGTACTTC. It is translated as CASIQGTYKQYF. The V call is TRBV2, the J call TRBJ2-7, with a tentative D call TRBD1 (5 bases). Germline V CDR1 and CDR2: SNHLY, FYNNEI. This CDR3 has 12 residues.

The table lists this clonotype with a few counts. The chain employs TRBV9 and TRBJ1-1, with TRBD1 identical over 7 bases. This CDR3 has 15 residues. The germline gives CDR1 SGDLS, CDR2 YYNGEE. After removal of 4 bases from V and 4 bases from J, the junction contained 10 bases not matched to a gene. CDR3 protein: CASSKDRASVTEAFF. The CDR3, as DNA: TGTGCCAGCAGCAAAGACAGGGCCTCGGTCACTGAAGCTTTCTTT.

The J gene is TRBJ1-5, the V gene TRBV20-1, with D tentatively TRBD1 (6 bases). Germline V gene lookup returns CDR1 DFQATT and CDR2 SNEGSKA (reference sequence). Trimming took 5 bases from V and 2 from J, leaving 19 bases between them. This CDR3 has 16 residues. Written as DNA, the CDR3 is TGCAGTGCTTCAAGGCCCAGGGGTGGGCGCAATCAGCCCCAGCATTTT. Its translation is CSASRPRGGRNQPQHF.

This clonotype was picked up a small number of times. CDR3 coding DNA: TGTGCCAGTAGTATTGTGAGTGGAGCTTTCTTT. This encodes CASSIVSGAFF. V and J are TRBV19 and TRBJ1-1; unclear D gene. CDR1 is LNHDA, CDR2 SQIVND, per germline (reference sequence). CDR3 size: 11 residues. V was cut by 3 bases and J by 10 bases, with 9 bases left in between.

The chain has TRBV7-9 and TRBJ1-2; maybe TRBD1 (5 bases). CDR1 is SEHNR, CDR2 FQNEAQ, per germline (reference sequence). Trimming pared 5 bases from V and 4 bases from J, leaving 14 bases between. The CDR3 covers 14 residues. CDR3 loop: CASSVRDLGYGYTF. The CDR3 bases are TGTGCCAGCAGCGTCAGGGATTTGGGCTATGGCTACACCTTC.

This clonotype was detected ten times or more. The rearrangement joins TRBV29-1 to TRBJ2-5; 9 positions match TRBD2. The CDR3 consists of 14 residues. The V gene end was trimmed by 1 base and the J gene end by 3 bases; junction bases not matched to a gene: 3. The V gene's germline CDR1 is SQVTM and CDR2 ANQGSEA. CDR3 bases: TGCAGCGTTGAAGCGGCTAGCGGGGAAGAGACCCAGTACTTC. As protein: CSVEAASGEETQYF.

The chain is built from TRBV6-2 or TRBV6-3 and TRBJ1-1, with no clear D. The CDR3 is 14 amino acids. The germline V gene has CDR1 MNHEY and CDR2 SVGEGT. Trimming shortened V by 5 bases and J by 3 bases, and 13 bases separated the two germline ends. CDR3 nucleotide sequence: TGTGCCAGCAGTCCCGAAAGGGTGGACACTGAAGCTTTCTTT. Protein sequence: CASSPERVDTEAFF.

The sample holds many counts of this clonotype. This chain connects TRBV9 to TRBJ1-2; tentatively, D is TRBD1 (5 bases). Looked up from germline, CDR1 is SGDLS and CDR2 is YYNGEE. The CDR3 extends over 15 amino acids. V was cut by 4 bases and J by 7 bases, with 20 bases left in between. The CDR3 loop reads CASSIQPGEGGGYTF. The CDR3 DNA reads TGTGCCAGCAGCATCCAGCCGGGGGAGGGAGGTGGCTACACCTTC.

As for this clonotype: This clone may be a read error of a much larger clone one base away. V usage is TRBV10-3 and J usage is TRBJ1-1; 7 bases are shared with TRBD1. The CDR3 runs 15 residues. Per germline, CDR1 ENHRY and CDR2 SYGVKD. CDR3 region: CAVSETLQGKEGAFF. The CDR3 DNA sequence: TGTGCCGTCAGTGAGACCTTACAGGGGAAGGAAGGAGCTTTCTTT.

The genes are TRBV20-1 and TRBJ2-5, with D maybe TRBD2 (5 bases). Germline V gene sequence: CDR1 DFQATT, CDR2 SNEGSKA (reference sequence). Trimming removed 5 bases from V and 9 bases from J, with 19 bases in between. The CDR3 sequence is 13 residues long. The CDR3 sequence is CSACVGRGLAQYF. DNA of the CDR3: TGCAGTGCTTGCGTGGGCCGGGGTTTGGCCCAGTACTTC.

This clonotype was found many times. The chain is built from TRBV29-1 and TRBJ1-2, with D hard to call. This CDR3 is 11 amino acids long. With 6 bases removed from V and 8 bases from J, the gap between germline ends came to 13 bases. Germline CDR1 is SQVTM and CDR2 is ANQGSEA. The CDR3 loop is CSVGGGLGYTF. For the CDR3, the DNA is TGCAGCGTGGGCGGAGGGCTCGGCTACACCTTC. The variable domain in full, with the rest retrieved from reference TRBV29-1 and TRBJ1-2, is SAVISQKPSRDICQRGTSLTIQCQVDSQVTMMFWYRQQPGQSLTLIATANQGSEATYESGFVIDKFPISRPNLTFSTLTVSNMSPEDSSIYLCSVGGGLGYTFGSGTRLTVV.

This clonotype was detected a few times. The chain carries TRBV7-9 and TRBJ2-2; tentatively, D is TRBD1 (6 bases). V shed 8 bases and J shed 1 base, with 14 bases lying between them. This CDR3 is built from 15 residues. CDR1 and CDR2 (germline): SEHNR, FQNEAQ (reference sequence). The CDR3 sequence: CASGAPTGNTGELFF. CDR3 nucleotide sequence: TGTGCCAGCGGAGCTCCGACAGGGAACACCGGGGAGCTGTTTTTT. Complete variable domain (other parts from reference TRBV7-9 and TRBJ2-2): DTGVSQNPRHKITKRGQNVTFRCDPISEHNRLYWYRQTLGQGPEFLTYFQNEAQLEKSRLLSDRFSAERPKGSFSTLEIQRTEQGDSAMYLCASGAPTGNTGELFFGEGSRLTVL.

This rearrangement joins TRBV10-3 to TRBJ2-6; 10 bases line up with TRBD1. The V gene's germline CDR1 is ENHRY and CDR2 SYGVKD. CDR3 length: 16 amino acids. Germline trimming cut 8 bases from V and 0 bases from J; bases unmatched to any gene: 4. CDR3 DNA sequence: TGTGCCATCCGGGACAGGGGTATCTCTGGGGCCAACGTCCTGACTTTC. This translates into CAIRDRGISGANVLTF.

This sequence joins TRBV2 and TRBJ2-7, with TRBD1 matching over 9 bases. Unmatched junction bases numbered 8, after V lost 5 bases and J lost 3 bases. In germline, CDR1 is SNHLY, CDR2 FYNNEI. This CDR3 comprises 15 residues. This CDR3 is CASSRGQGGVYEQYF. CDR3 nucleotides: TGTGCCAGCAGTAGGGGACAGGGAGGCGTCTACGAGCAGTACTTC.